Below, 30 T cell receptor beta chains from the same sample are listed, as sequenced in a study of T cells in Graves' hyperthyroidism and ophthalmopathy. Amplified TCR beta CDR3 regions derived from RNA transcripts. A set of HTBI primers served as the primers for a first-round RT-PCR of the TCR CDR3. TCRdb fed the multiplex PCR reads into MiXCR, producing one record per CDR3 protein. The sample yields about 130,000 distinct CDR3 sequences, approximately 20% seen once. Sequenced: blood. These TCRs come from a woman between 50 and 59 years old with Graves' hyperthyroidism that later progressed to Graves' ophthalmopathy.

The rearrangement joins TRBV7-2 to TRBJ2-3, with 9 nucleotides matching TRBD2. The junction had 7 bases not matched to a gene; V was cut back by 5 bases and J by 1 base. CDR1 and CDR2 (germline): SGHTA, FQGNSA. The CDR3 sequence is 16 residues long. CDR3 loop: CASSLQAGGGTDTQYF. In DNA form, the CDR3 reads TGTGCCAGCAGCCTCCAAGCGGGAGGAGGCACAGATACGCAGTATTTT. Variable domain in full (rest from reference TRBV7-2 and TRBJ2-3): GAGVSQSPSNKVTEKGKDVELRCDPISGHTALYWYRQSLGQGLEFLIYFQGNSAPDKSGLPSDRFSAERTGGSVSTLTIQRTQQEDSAVYLCASSLQAGGGTDTQYFGPGTRLTVL.

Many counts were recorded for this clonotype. The CDR3 DNA reads TGTGCCAGCTCACCACGGACAGGAGACAATCAGCCCCAGCATTTT. Translating gives CASSPRTGDNQPQHF. The J gene is TRBJ1-5, the V gene TRBV18; 7 bases match TRBD1. This CDR3 region has 15 residues. V dropped 1 base and J dropped 3; count of bases not matched to a gene: 3. The V gene's germline CDR1 is KGHSH and CDR2 LQKENI.

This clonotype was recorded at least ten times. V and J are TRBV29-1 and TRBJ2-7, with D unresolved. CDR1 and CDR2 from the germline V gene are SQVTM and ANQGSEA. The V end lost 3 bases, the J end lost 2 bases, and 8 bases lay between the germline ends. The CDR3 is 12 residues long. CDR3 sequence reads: CSVEAITYEQYF. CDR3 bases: TGCAGCGTTGAGGCAATTACCTACGAGCAGTACTTC.

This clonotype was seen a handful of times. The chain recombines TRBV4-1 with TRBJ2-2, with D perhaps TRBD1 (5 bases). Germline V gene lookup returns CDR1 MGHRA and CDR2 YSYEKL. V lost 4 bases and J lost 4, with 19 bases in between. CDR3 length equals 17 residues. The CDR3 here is CASSPVDMGWVTGELFF. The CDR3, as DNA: TGCGCCAGCAGCCCGGTGGACATGGGCTGGGTCACCGGGGAGCTGTTTTTT.

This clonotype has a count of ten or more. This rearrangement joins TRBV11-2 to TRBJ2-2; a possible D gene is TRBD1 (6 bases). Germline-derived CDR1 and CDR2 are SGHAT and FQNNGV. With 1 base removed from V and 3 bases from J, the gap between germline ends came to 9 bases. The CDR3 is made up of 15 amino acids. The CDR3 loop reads CASSLAGHDTGELFF. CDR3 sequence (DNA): TGTGCCAGCAGCTTAGCGGGACACGACACCGGGGAGCTGTTTTTT. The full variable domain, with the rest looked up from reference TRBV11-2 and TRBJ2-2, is EAGVAQSPRYKIIEKRQSVAFWCNPISGHATLYWYQQILGQGPKLLIQFQNNGVVDDSQLPKDRFSAERLKGVDSTLKIQPAKLEDSAVYLCASSLAGHDTGELFFGEGSRLTVL.

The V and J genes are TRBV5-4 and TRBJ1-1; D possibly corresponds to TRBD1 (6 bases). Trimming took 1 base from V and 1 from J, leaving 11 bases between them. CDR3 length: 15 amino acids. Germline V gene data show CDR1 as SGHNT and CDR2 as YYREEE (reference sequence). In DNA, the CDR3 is TGTGCCAGCAGCTTGATCGGGGGCGCGAACACTGAAGCTTTCTTT. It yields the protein CASSLIGGANTEAFF.

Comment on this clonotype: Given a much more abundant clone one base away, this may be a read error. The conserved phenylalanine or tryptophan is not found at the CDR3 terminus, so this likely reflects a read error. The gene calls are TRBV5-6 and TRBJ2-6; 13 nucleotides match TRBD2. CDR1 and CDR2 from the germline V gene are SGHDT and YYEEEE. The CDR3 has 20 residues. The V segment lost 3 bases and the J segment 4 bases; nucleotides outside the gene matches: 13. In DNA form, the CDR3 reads TGTGCCAGCAGCTCTCCCCTTGGACTAGCGGGAGAACCCGGGGCCAACGTCCTGACTCTC. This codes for CASSSPLGLAGEPGANVLTL.

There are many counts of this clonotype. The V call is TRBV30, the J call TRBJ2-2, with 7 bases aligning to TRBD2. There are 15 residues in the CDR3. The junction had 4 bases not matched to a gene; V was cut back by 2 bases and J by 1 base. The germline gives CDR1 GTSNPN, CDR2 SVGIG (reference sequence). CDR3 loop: CAWSSGAVNTGELFF. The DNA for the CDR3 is TGTGCCTGGAGTAGCGGGGCCGTGAACACCGGGGAGCTGTTTTTT.

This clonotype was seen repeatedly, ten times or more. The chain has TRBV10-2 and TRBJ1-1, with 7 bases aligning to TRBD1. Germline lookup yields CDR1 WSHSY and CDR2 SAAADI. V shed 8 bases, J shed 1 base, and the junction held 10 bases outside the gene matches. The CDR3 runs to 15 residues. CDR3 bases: TGCGCCAGCCGACATGAGGGGGCAGGGAACACTGAAGCTTTCTTT. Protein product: CASRHEGAGNTEAFF.

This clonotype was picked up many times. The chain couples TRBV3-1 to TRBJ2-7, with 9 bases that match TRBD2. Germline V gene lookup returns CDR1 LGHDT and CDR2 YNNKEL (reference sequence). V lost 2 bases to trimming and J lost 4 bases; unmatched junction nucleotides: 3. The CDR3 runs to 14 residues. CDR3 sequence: CASSQSSGTYEQYF. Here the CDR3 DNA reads TGTGCCAGCAGCCAATCTAGCGGGACTTACGAGCAGTACTTC.

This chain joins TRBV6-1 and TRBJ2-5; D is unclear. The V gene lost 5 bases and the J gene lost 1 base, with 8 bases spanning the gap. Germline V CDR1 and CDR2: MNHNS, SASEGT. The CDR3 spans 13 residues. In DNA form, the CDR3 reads TGTGCCAGCAGTCGAACAGCCCAAGAGACCCAGTACTTC. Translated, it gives CASSRTAQETQYF.

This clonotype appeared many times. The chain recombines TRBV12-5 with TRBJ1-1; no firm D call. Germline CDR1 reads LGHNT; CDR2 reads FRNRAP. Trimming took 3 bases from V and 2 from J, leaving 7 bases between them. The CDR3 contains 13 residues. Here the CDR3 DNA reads TGTGCTAGTGGTTTTAGTGGAAACACTGAAGCTTTCTTT. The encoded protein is CASGFSGNTEAFF.

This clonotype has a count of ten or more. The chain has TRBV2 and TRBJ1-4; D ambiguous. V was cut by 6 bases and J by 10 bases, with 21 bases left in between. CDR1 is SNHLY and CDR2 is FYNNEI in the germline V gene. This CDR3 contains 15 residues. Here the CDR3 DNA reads TGTGCCAGCAGATCTCGAAGTTCGGGGTTGACAAAACTGTTTTTT. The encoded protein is CASRSRSSGLTKLFF. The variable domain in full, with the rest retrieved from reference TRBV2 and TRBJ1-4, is EPEVTQTPSHQVTQMGQEVILRCVPISNHLYFYWYRQILGQKVEFLVSFYNNEISEKSEIFDDQFSVERPDGSNFTLKIRSTKLEDSAMYFCASRSRSSGLTKLFFGSGTQLSVL.

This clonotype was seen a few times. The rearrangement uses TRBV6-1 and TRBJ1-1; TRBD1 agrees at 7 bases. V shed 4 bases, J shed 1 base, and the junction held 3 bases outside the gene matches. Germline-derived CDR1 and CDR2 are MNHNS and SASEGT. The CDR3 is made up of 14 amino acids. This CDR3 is CASSAQGPNTEAFF. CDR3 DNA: TGTGCCAGCAGTGCACAGGGGCCGAACACTGAAGCTTTCTTT.

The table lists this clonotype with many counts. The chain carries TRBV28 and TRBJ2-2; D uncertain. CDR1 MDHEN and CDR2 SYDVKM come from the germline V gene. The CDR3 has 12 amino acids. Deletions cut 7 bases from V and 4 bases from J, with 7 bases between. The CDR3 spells CASNLVTGELFF. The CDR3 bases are TGTGCCAGCAATTTGGTCACCGGGGAGCTGTTTTTT.

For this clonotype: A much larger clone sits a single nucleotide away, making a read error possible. The CDR3 loop reads CASGPGLFNTDTQYF. The CDR3 DNA is TGTGCCAGCGGCCCTGGACTATTCAACACAGATACGCAGTATTTT. The rearrangement links TRBV11-3 to TRBJ2-3, with a tentative D call TRBD2 (6 bases). Germline-derived CDR1 and CDR2 are SGHNT and YENEEA. V was clipped by 8 bases and J by 2 bases, with 17 bases between them. The CDR3 runs 15 residues.

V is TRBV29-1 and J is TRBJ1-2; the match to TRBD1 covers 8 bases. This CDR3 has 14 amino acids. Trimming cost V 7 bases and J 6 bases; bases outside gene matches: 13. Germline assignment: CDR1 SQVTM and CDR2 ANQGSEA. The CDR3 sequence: CSAQRTGYAHGYTF. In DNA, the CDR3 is TGCAGCGCCCAACGGACAGGGTACGCCCATGGCTACACCTTC.

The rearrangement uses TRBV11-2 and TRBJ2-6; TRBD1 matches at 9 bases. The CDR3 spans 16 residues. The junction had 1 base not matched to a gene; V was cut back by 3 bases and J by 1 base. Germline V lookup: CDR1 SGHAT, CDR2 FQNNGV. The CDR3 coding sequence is TGTGCCAGCAGCTTCGGGACAGGGTCTGGGGCCAACGTCCTGACTTTC. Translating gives CASSFGTGSGANVLTF.

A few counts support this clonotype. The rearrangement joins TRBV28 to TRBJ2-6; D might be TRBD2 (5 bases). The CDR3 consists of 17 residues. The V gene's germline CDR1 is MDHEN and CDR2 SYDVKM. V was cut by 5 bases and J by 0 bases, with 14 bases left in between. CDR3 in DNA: TGTGCCAGCAGTCGAAGCGGCCGAACCTCTGGGGCCAACGTCCTGACTTTC. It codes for CASSRSGRTSGANVLTF.

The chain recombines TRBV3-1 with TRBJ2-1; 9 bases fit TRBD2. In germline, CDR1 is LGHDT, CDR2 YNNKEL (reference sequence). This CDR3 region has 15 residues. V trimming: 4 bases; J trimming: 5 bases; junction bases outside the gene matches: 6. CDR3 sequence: CASSPGLAGDNEQFF. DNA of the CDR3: TGTGCCAGCAGCCCCGGCTTAGCGGGGGACAATGAGCAGTTCTTC.

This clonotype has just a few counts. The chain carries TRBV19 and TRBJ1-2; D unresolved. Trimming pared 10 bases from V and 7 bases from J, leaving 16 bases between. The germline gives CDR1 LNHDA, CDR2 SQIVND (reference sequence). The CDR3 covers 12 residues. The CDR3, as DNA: TGTGCCACCAAAGGCAGGTCCATTGGCTACACCTTC. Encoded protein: CATKGRSIGYTF.

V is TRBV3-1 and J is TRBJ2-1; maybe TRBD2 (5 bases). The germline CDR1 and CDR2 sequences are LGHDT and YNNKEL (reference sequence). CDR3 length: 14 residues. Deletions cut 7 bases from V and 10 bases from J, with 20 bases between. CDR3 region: CASNLGLTMREQFF. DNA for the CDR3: TGTGCCAGCAACCTAGGACTTACAATGAGAGAGCAGTTCTTC.

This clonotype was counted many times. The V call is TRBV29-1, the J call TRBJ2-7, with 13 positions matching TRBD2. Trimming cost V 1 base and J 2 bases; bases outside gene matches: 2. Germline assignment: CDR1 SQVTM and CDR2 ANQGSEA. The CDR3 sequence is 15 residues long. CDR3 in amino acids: CSVEGTSGSPYEQYF. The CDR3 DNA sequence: TGCAGCGTTGAAGGGACTAGCGGGAGCCCCTACGAGCAGTACTTC.

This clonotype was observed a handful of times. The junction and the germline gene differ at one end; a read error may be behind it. The CDR3 coding sequence is TGCGGTGCTGGACATCACTCTGGGGCCAACGTCCTGACTTTC. Encoded protein: CGAGHHSGANVLTF. This sequence joins TRBV20-1 and TRBJ2-6; perhaps TRBD1 as D (5 bases). There are 14 residues in the CDR3. Germline CDR1 is DFQATT and CDR2 is SNEGSKA (reference sequence).

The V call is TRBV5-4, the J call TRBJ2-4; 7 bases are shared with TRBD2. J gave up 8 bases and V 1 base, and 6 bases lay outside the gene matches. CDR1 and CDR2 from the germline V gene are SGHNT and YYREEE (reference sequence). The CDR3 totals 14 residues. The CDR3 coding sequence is TGTGCCAGCAGCTTGCGAGGGAGGGCGGACATTCAGTACTTC. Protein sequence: CASSLRGRADIQYF.

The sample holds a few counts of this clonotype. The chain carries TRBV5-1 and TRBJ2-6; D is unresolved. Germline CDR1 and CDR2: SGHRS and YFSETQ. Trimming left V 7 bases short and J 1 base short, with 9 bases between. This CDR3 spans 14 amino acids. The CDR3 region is CASFSGSGANVLTF. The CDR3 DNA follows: TGCGCCAGCTTCTCAGGTTCTGGGGCCAACGTCCTGACTTTC.

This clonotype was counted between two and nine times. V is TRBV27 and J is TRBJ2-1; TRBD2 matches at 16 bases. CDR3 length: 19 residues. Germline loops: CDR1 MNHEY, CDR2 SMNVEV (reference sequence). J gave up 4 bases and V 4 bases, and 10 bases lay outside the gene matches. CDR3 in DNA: TGTGCCAGCAGTTCCCCCGGGACTAGCGGGAGGGCCCCTTACAATGAGCAGTTCTTC. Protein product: CASSSPGTSGRAPYNEQFF.

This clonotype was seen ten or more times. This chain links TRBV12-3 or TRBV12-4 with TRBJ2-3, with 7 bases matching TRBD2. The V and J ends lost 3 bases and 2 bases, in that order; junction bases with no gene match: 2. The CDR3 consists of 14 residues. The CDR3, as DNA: TGTGCCAGCAGTTTCGGGGGGACCACAGATACGCAGTATTTT. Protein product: CASSFGGTTDTQYF.

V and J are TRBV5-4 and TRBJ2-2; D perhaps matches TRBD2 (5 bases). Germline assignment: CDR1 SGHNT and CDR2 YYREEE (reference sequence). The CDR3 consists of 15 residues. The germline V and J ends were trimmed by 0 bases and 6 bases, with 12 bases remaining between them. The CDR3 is CASSLGAGPSGELFF. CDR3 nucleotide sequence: TGTGCCAGCAGCTTGGGGGCGGGCCCGTCCGGGGAGCTGTTTTTT.

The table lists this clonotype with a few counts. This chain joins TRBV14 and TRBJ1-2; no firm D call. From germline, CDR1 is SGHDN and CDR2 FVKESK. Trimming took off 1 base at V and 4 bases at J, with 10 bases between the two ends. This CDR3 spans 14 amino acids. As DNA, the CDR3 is TGTGCCAGCAGCCAAGCCGGACGGCCCTATGGCTACACCTTC. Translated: CASSQAGRPYGYTF. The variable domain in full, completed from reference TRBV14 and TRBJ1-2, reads EAGVTQFPSHSVIEKGQTVTLRCDPISGHDNLYWYRRVMGKEIKFLLHFVKESKQDESGMPNNRFLAERTGGTYSTLKVQPAELEDSGVYFCASSQAGRPYGYTFGSGTRLTVV.